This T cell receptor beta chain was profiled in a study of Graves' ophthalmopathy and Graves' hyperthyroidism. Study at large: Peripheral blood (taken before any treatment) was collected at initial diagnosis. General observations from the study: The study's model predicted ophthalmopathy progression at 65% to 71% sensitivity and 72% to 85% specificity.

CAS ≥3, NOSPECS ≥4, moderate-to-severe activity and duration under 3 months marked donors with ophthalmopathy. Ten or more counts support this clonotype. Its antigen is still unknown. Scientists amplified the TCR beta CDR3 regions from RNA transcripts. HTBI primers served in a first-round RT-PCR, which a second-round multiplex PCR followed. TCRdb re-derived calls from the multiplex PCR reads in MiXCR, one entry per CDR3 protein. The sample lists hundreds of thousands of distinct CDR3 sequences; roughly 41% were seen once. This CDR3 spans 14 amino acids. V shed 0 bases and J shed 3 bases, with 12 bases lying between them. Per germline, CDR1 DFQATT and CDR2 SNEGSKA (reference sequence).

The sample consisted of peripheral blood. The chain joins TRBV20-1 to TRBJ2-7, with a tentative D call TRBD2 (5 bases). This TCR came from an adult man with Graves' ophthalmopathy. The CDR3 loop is CSARDGVRDYEQYF. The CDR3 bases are TGCAGTGCTAGAGACGGGGTTAGGGACTACGAGCAGTACTTC.